Listed below are T cell receptor beta chains from one sample, sequenced in a study of cytotoxic CD8 clonotypes in ibrutinib-treated CLL. The table came from immunoSEQ multiplex PCR; TCRdb's copy has only in-frame clones and leaves some out. Of about 130,000 clones detected, around 84% appear once; the ten largest clones hold 3% to 4%. The material was PBMCs, obtained after 24 months of ibrutinib treatment. The receptors derive from a human donor with chronic lymphocytic leukemia. The CDR3 runs from the conserved cysteine through the conserved F or W. Fields, in order: clone size, J gene, V gene, D gene, CDR3 protein, CDR3 DNA. The D gene is left open where the match is weak. Rows give clone size only sometimes, using once, few, many, or a class for an expanded clone.

clone size: few
J gene: TRBJ1-5
V gene: TRBV5-4
D gene: .
CDR3 protein: CASSLDVNQPQHF
CDR3 DNA: TGTGCCAGCAGCTTGGACGTAAATCAGCCCCAGCATTTT

clone size: .
J gene: TRBJ1-4
V gene: TRBV12-5
D gene: .
CDR3 protein: CASGLLGSVEKLFF
CDR3 DNA: TGTGCTAGTGGTTTATTAGGGTCGGTAGAAAAACTGTTTTTT

clone size: .
J gene: TRBJ2-7
V gene: TRBV18
D gene: .
CDR3 protein: CASSPPAAPYEQYF
CDR3 DNA: TGTGCCAGCTCACCACCTGCCGCCCCCTACGAGCAGTACTTC

clone size: .
J gene: TRBJ1-3
V gene: TRBV11-3
D gene: .
CDR3 protein: CASSSGFDSGNTIYF
CDR3 DNA: TGTGCCAGCAGCTCAGGGTTCGACTCTGGAAACACCATATATTTT

clone size: .
J gene: TRBJ1-6
V gene: TRBV11-2
D gene: TRBD1
CDR3 protein: CASSLSGIGDSHNSPLHF
CDR3 DNA: TGTGCCAGCAGCTTATCGGGTATTGGGGACAGTCATAATTCACCCCTCCACTTT

clone size: once
J gene: TRBJ2-7
V gene: TRBV5-1
D gene: TRBD1
CDR3 protein: CASSFRTGGFDEQYF
CDR3 DNA: TGCGCCAGCAGCTTCCGGACAGGGGGTTTCGACGAGCAGTACTTC

clone size: .
J gene: TRBJ1-2
V gene: TRBV20-1
D gene: .
CDR3 protein: CSARARYGYTF
CDR3 DNA: TGCAGTGCTAGAGCCCGCTATGGCTACACCTTC

clone size: .
J gene: TRBJ1-2
V gene: TRBV14
D gene: .
CDR3 protein: CASSPRQRDGYTF
CDR3 DNA: TGTGCCAGCAGCCCTAGACAGAGAGATGGCTACACCTTC

clone size: .
J gene: TRBJ1-5
V gene: TRBV10-2
D gene: TRBD1
CDR3 protein: CASGTGLRQPQHF
CDR3 DNA: TGCGCCAGCGGGACAGGTCTCCGTCAGCCCCAGCATTTT

clone size: .
J gene: TRBJ1-1
V gene: TRBV4-1
D gene: .
CDR3 protein: CASSQRATEGRTEAFF
CDR3 DNA: TGCGCCAGCAGCCAGCGGGCGACCGAGGGTCGGACTGAAGCTTTCTTT

clone size: .
J gene: TRBJ1-4
V gene: TRBV9
D gene: .
CDR3 protein: CASSPAGYSGEKLFF
CDR3 DNA: TGTGCCAGCAGCCCAGCGGGGTACAGTGGTGAAAAACTGTTTTTT

clone size: .
J gene: TRBJ2-4
V gene: TRBV19
D gene: TRBD2
CDR3 protein: CASRTSGGTNIQYF
CDR3 DNA: TGTGCCAGTAGAACTAGCGGGGGGACGAACATTCAGTACTTC

clone size: .
J gene: TRBJ1-2
V gene: TRBV5-1
D gene: TRBD1
CDR3 protein: CASSLGETGGYGYTF
CDR3 DNA: TGCGCCAGCAGCTTGGGAGAAACAGGGGGCTATGGCTACACCTTC

clone size: .
J gene: TRBJ1-2
V gene: TRBV15
D gene: .
CDR3 protein: CATSSPRKSNYGYTF
CDR3 DNA: TGTGCCACCAGCAGCCCCCGAAAGAGTAACTATGGCTACACCTTC

clone size: .
J gene: TRBJ1-2
V gene: TRBV15
D gene: .
CDR3 protein: CATSRRGDGYTF
CDR3 DNA: TGTGCCACCTCCCGGAGAGGGGATGGCTACACCTTC

clone size: .
J gene: TRBJ2-7
V gene: TRBV15
D gene: TRBD1
CDR3 protein: CATSRDVLPGQRTYEQYF
CDR3 DNA: TGTGCCACCAGCAGAGATGTTTTACCGGGACAGAGAACTTACGAGCAGTACTTC

clone size: .
J gene: TRBJ2-5
V gene: TRBV27
D gene: TRBD1
CDR3 protein: CASSLGRGTQETQYF
CDR3 DNA: TGTGCCAGCAGCTTGGGCAGGGGGACCCAAGAGACCCAGTACTTC

clone size: once
J gene: TRBJ2-7
V gene: TRBV27
D gene: .
CDR3 protein: CASSFVDGPGYEQYF
CDR3 DNA: TGTGCCAGCAGTTTTGTGGACGGGCCGGGGTACGAGCAGTACTTC

clone size: .
J gene: TRBJ1-6
V gene: TRBV5-5
D gene: .
CDR3 protein: CASSQSVGDSPLHF
CDR3 DNA: TGTGCCAGCAGCCAGTCCGTTGGGGATTCACCCCTCCACTTT

clone size: .
J gene: TRBJ1-6
V gene: TRBV11-2
D gene: .
CDR3 protein: CASSLGAPDNSPLHF
CDR3 DNA: TGTGCCAGCAGCTTAGGGGCACCTGATAATTCACCCCTCCACTTT

clone size: .
J gene: TRBJ1-3
V gene: TRBV4-1
D gene: TRBD1
CDR3 protein: CASSQDSGDRISGNTIYF
CDR3 DNA: TGCGCCAGCAGCCAAGATTCGGGGGACAGAATCTCTGGAAACACCATATATTTT

clone size: .
J gene: TRBJ1-1
V gene: TRBV11-2
D gene: .
CDR3 protein: CASSSASGWVNTEAFF
CDR3 DNA: TGTGCCAGCAGCTCCGCTTCAGGGTGGGTGAACACTGAAGCTTTCTTT

clone size: .
J gene: TRBJ2-7
V gene: TRBV6-6
D gene: .
CDR3 protein: CASSPQGGGYEQYF
CDR3 DNA: TGTGCCAGCAGCCCCCAGGGGGGTGGGTACGAGCAGTACTTC

clone size: once
J gene: TRBJ2-1
V gene: TRBV6-5
D gene: .
CDR3 protein: CASSPVFMAPNEQFF
CDR3 DNA: TGTGCCAGCAGTCCGGTTTTCATGGCACCCAATGAGCAGTTCTTC

clone size: .
J gene: TRBJ2-1
V gene: TRBV9
D gene: TRBD1
CDR3 protein: CASSARGDRVGYNEQFF
CDR3 DNA: TGTGCCAGCAGCGCAAGGGGCGACAGGGTGGGCTACAATGAGCAGTTCTTC

clone size: .
J gene: TRBJ2-1
V gene: TRBV7-9
D gene: .
CDR3 protein: CASSNQRGVSYNEQFF
CDR3 DNA: TGTGCCAGCAGCAACCAGAGGGGGGTCTCCTACAATGAGCAGTTCTTC

clone size: .
J gene: TRBJ2-2
V gene: TRBV7-2
D gene: .
CDR3 protein: CASSLGGQVNTGELFF
CDR3 DNA: TGTGCCAGCAGCTTAGGAGGGCAGGTGAACACCGGGGAGCTGTTTTTT

clone size: .
J gene: TRBJ1-5
V gene: TRBV28
D gene: .
CDR3 protein: CASSSVQGSNQPQHF
CDR3 DNA: TGTGCCAGCAGTTCCGTACAGGGAAGCAATCAGCCCCAGCATTTT

clone size: .
J gene: TRBJ1-1
V gene: TRBV7-2
D gene: TRBD1
CDR3 protein: CASQQGRNTEAFF
CDR3 DNA: TGTGCCAGCCAACAGGGGAGGAACACTGAAGCTTTCTTT

clone size: .
J gene: TRBJ1-2
V gene: TRBV6-1
D gene: .
CDR3 protein: CASSVIRTEDYGYTF
CDR3 DNA: TGTGCCAGCAGTGTAATAAGGACAGAGGACTATGGCTACACCTTC

clone size: .
J gene: TRBJ2-3
V gene: TRBV7-2
D gene: TRBD1
CDR3 protein: CASSPTGGDTQYF
CDR3 DNA: TGTGCCAGCAGCCCGACAGGGGGGGATACGCAGTATTTT

clone size: .
J gene: TRBJ1-3
V gene: TRBV19
D gene: .
CDR3 protein: CASSPGPRGSSGNTIYF
CDR3 DNA: TGTGCCAGTAGTCCGGGCCCCCGGGGCAGCTCTGGAAACACCATATATTTT

clone size: .
J gene: TRBJ2-3
V gene: TRBV5-1
D gene: .
CDR3 protein: CASSSTPSTDTQYF
CDR3 DNA: TGCGCCAGCAGCTCCACACCAAGCACAGATACGCAGTATTTT

clone size: .
J gene: TRBJ1-1
V gene: TRBV7-9
D gene: TRBD1
CDR3 protein: CASSLGQGKLNTEAFF
CDR3 DNA: TGTGCCAGCAGCTTAGGACAGGGCAAATTGAACACTGAAGCTTTCTTT

clone size: .
J gene: TRBJ1-5
V gene: TRBV28
D gene: .
CDR3 protein: CASSQRGLQVPQKPQHF
CDR3 DNA: TGTGCCAGCAGTCAAAGGGGTCTGCAGGTCCCCCAGAAGCCCCAGCATTTT

clone size: once
J gene: TRBJ1-1
V gene: TRBV29-1
D gene: .
CDR3 protein: CSVGGPPGATNTEAFF
CDR3 DNA: TGCAGCGTTGGGGGGCCCCCAGGGGCGACTAACACTGAAGCTTTCTTT

clone size: .
J gene: TRBJ2-1
V gene: TRBV12-2
D gene: .
CDR3 protein: CASRLLGRLGVNEQFF
CDR3 DNA: TGTGCAAGTCGCTTATTGGGGAGACTAGGGGTCAATGAGCAGTTCTTC

clone size: .
J gene: TRBJ1-1
V gene: TRBV10-2
D gene: TRBD1
CDR3 protein: CASTGIDRGYEAFF
CDR3 DNA: TGCGCCAGCACTGGGATCGACAGGGGCTATGAAGCTTTCTTT

clone size: once
J gene: TRBJ2-2
V gene: TRBV9
D gene: TRBD1
CDR3 protein: CASSSTGGAPGELFF
CDR3 DNA: TGTGCCAGCAGCTCAACAGGGGGCGCCCCCGGGGAGCTGTTTTTT

clone size: .
J gene: TRBJ2-4
V gene: TRBV28
D gene: .
CDR3 protein: CASTRGAILAKNIQYF
CDR3 DNA: TGTGCCAGCACCCGAGGGGCCATCCTAGCCAAAAACATTCAGTACTTC

clone size: .
J gene: TRBJ1-1
V gene: TRBV27
D gene: .
CDR3 protein: CASSLSFRARDTEAFF
CDR3 DNA: TGTGCCAGCAGTTTATCGTTCCGAGCAAGAGACACTGAAGCTTTCTTT

clone size: .
J gene: TRBJ2-7
V gene: TRBV9
D gene: .
CDR3 protein: CASSATGSAPEQYF
CDR3 DNA: TGTGCCAGCAGCGCTACGGGTTCAGCTCCCGAGCAGTACTTC

clone size: .
J gene: TRBJ1-6
V gene: TRBV30
D gene: .
CDR3 protein: CAWSVARYNSPLHF
CDR3 DNA: TGTGCCTGGAGTGTAGCCAGGTACAATTCACCCCTCCACTTT

clone size: .
J gene: TRBJ1-5
V gene: TRBV7-8
D gene: .
CDR3 protein: CASSLDFGNQPQHF
CDR3 DNA: TGTGCCAGCAGCTTAGATTTTGGCAATCAGCCCCAGCATTTT

clone size: .
J gene: TRBJ2-3
V gene: TRBV4-3
D gene: TRBD2
CDR3 protein: CASSFSGGSTDTQYF
CDR3 DNA: TGCGCCAGCAGCTTCTCGGGGGGTAGCACAGATACGCAGTATTTT

clone size: .
J gene: TRBJ2-3
V gene: TRBV6-4
D gene: .
CDR3 protein: CASSDSVEGSTDTQYF
CDR3 DNA: TGTGCCAGCAGTGACTCGGTTGAGGGCAGCACAGATACGCAGTATTTT

clone size: .
J gene: TRBJ2-5
V gene: TRBV5-4
D gene: TRBD1
CDR3 protein: CASSQFRDRAQETQYF
CDR3 DNA: TGTGCCAGCAGCCAATTCCGGGACAGGGCCCAAGAGACCCAGTACTTC

clone size: .
J gene: TRBJ1-1
V gene: TRBV20-1
D gene: TRBD1
CDR3 protein: CSARDREKAFF
CDR3 DNA: TGCAGTGCTAGGGACAGGGAAAAAGCTTTCTTT

clone size: .
J gene: TRBJ2-4
V gene: TRBV6-5
D gene: .
CDR3 protein: CASSPAGQKNIQYF
CDR3 DNA: TGTGCCAGCAGCCCCGCGGGGCAGAAAAACATTCAGTACTTC